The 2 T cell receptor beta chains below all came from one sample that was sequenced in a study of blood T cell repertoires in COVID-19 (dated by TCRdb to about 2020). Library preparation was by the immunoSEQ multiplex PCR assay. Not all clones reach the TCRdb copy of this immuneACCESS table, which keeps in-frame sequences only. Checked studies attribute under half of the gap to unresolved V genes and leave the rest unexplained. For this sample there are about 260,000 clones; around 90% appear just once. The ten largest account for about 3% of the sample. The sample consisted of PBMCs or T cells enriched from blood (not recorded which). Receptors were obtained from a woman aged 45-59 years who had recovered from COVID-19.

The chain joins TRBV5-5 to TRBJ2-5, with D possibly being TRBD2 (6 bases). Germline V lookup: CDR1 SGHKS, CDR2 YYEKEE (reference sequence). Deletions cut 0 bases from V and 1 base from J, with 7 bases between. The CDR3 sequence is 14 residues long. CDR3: CASSLGRGQETQYF. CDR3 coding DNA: TGTGCCAGCAGCTTGGGGAGGGGCCAAGAGACCCAGTACTTC.

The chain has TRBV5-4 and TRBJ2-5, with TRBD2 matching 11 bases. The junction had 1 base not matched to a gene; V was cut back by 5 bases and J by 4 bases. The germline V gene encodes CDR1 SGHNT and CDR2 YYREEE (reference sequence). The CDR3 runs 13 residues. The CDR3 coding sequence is TGTGCCAGCAGTCTAGCGGGAGGAGAGACCCAGTACTTC. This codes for CASSLAGGETQYF. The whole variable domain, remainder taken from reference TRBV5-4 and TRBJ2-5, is ETGVTQSPTHLIKTRGQQVTLRCSSQSGHNTVSWYQQALGQGPQFIFQYYREEENGRGNFPPRFSGLQFPNYSSELNVNALELDDSALYLCASSLAGGETQYFGPGTRLLVL.